The 28 T cell receptor beta chains presented below share a single source sample, sequenced in a study of cytomegalovirus exposure and HLA in healthy donors. The PCR used 60 Vbeta and 13 Jbeta primers. Sequencing used immunoSEQ multiplex PCR; TCRdb keeps in-frame clones, though not all of them. The sample contains 130,000 or so clones, over 75% of which appear only once. Sequencing used PBMCs. The receptor set was obtained from a male donor in good health and CMV-seropositive.

The chain couples TRBV20-1 to TRBJ1-1; no reliable D call. The germline gives CDR1 DFQATT, CDR2 SNEGSKA (reference sequence). Trimming left V 5 bases short and J 10 bases short, with 5 bases between. The CDR3 loop spans 8 amino acids. The chain's CDR3 is CSARGAFF. DNA for the CDR3: TGCAGTGCTCGGGGAGCTTTCTTT.

Regarding this clone: The sample has other DNA sequences that encode this CDR3 too. V is TRBV14 and J is TRBJ1-2; maybe TRBD1 (5 bases). Germline CDR1 and CDR2: SGHDN and FVKESK. V lost 1 base and J 6 bases, leaving 9 bases between the germline ends. The CDR3 is 13 amino acids. The CDR3 protein is CASSQAGIHGYTF. The CDR3 nucleotides read TGTGCCAGCAGCCAAGCAGGGATACATGGCTACACCTTC.

The chain combines TRBV7-2 with TRBJ2-1; D not resolved. Trimming left V 5 bases short and J 6 bases short, with 14 bases between. Germline values: CDR1 SGHTA, CDR2 FQGNSA. The CDR3 covers 14 residues. The DNA of the CDR3 is TGTGCCAGCAGCCCAACCCGAGGTAGCAATGAGCAGTTCTTC. Its translation: CASSPTRGSNEQFF.

The chain employs TRBV6-1 and TRBJ1-1; D is ambiguous. The V end lost 8 bases, the J end lost 4 bases, and 11 bases lay between the germline ends. The germline V gene has CDR1 MNHNS and CDR2 SASEGT. This CDR3 contains 12 residues. The CDR3 DNA sequence: TGTGCCAGCGGGAGGGTAGGCACTGAAGCTTTCTTT. It specifies CASGRVGTEAFF.

V is TRBV6-1 and J is TRBJ1-5; no firm D call. CDR1 is MNHNS, CDR2 SASEGT, per germline. The CDR3 is made up of 12 amino acids. Trimming took off 5 bases at V and 4 bases at J, with 6 bases between the two ends. CDR3 sequence: CASSPLNQPQHF. The CDR3 region has the DNA TGTGCCAGCAGTCCCCTAAATCAGCCCCAGCATTTT.

Note on this clone: The junction departs from the called germline gene at one end, perhaps through a read error. V is TRBV4-1 and J is TRBJ1-1; D gene ambiguous. This CDR3 is built from 12 residues. Germline V lookup: CDR1 MGHRA, CDR2 YSYEKL. The DNA for the CDR3 is TGCGCCAGCACCCAAGGACGGGAGGAAGCTTTCTTT. Translation: CASTQGREEAFF.

The chain combines TRBV6-1 with TRBJ1-2; 9 bases line up with TRBD1. J lost 6 bases, V lost 3 bases, and 2 bases had no gene match. CDR3 length equals 13 residues. Germline-derived CDR1 and CDR2 are MNHNS and SASEGT. The DNA for the CDR3 is TGTGCCAGCAGTGAGGACAGGGGCGATGGCTACACCTTC. It is translated as CASSEDRGDGYTF.

DNA for the CDR3: TGTGCCAGCAGCTTCGACAGCAGAAACACCGGGGAGCTGTTTTTT. This sequence encodes CASSFDSRNTGELFF. This chain uses TRBV11-1 with TRBJ2-2; D might be TRBD1 (5 bases). V lost 3 bases to trimming and J lost 2 bases, with 10 bases between them. CDR1 and CDR2 (germline): SGHAT, FQDESV (reference sequence). The CDR3 sequence is 15 residues long.

This sequence joins TRBV7-9 and TRBJ1-4, with a possible D match to TRBD1 (5 bases). V was pared by 3 bases and J by 0 bases, with 11 bases between. The CDR3 consists of 16 residues. Germline CDR1 is SEHNR and CDR2 is FQNEAQ (reference sequence). CDR3 nucleotide sequence: TGTGCCAGCAGCTTCAGACAGATGGCAACTAATGAAAAACTGTTTTTT. Translation gives CASSFRQMATNEKLFF.

The genes are TRBV4-1 and TRBJ2-5; the match to TRBD2 covers 9 bases. The CDR3 is 16 residues long. V was clipped by 2 bases and J by 2 bases; unmatched bases: 6. Germline V gene lookup returns CDR1 MGHRA and CDR2 YSYEKL. In DNA form, the CDR3 reads TGCGCCAGCAGCCAACCCCAGCTAGCGGGACAAGAGACCCAGTACTTC. Its translation: CASSQPQLAGQETQYF.

This clone was observed once. The chain is built from TRBV6-5 and TRBJ2-1, with TRBD2 matching over 7 bases. The CDR3 loop spans 15 amino acids. Germline CDR1 MNHEY, CDR2 SVGAGI. The V segment lost 4 bases and the J segment 4 bases; nucleotides outside the gene matches: 7. The CDR3 region has the DNA TGTGCCAGCAGTTCGTTTAAGCGGGATTACAATGAGCAGTTCTTC. As protein: CASSSFKRDYNEQFF.

Only one count was recorded for this clone. The chain uses TRBV28 and TRBJ1-2; a weak D match, TRBD1 (6 bases). V was clipped by 6 bases and J by 5 bases, with 16 bases between them. The germline gives CDR1 MDHEN, CDR2 SYDVKM. This CDR3 contains 14 residues. In DNA, the CDR3 is TGTGCCAGCAGGAGCCCAGGGGCGGAGTATGGCTACACCTTC. Protein: CASRSPGAEYGYTF.

This chain joins TRBV28 and TRBJ2-1, with a tentative D call TRBD1 (6 bases). CDR1 MDHEN and CDR2 SYDVKM come from the germline V gene. The CDR3 runs 15 residues. V was pared by 2 bases and J by 1 base, with 9 bases between. CDR3 DNA: TGTGCCAGCAGTTTACGAGGACAGTCCTACAATGAGCAGTTCTTC. It is translated as CASSLRGQSYNEQFF.

V usage is TRBV5-4 and J usage is TRBJ2-5; 10 bases are shared with TRBD1. The CDR3 has 15 amino acids. V shed 4 bases and J 4 bases; nucleotides not matched to a gene: 7. Per the germline V gene, CDR1 is SGHNT and CDR2 is YYREEE (reference sequence). The chain's CDR3 is CASSLPDRGVETQYF. The CDR3 DNA is TGTGCCAGCAGCCTTCCGGACAGGGGGGTAGAGACCCAGTACTTC.

V usage is TRBV7-9 and J usage is TRBJ2-3; D gene uncertain. This CDR3 is 12 amino acids long. V lost 5 bases and J 3 bases, leaving 6 bases between the germline ends. Germline values: CDR1 SEHNR, CDR2 FQNEAQ (reference sequence). CDR3 coding DNA: TGTGCCAGCAGCCAGATAACAGATACGCAGTATTTT. Translation: CASSQITDTQYF.

The chain carries TRBV19 and TRBJ1-1, with D unresolved. The V end was cut by 7 bases, the J end by 3 bases, with 18 bases between. CDR3 length: 15 residues. CDR1 and CDR2 (germline): LNHDA, SQIVND (reference sequence). Here the CDR3 reads CASTADWTVYTEAFF. The CDR3 DNA follows: TGTGCCAGTACAGCGGACTGGACGGTTTACACTGAAGCTTTCTTT.

This chain connects TRBV10-3 to TRBJ2-7; TRBD2 might be the D (5 bases). The CDR3 totals 13 residues. CDR1 ENHRY and CDR2 SYGVKD come from the germline V gene. Trimming took off 7 bases at V and 1 base at J, with 11 bases between the two ends. The CDR3 sequence: CAITTAVSYEQYF. CDR3 nucleotide sequence: TGTGCCATCACTACAGCGGTTTCCTACGAGCAGTACTTC.

V is TRBV7-2 and J is TRBJ2-1, with D unclear. Per germline, CDR1 SGHTA and CDR2 FQGNSA. The CDR3 runs 13 residues. The V gene lost 1 base and the J gene lost 10 bases, with 11 bases spanning the gap. CDR3 sequence reads: CASSLVTAREQFF. The DNA for the CDR3 is TGTGCCAGCAGCTTAGTCACGGCGAGGGAGCAGTTCTTC.

The rearrangement links TRBV6-1 to TRBJ1-1; D may be TRBD1 (6 bases). The CDR3 runs 13 residues. CDR1 is MNHNS and CDR2 is SASEGT in the germline V gene. V lost 8 bases and J lost 0, with 10 bases in between. The CDR3 loop reads CASSDSLNTEAFF. DNA for the CDR3: TGTGCCAGCTCGGACAGTTTGAACACTGAAGCTTTCTTT.

As to this clone: The sample carries other DNA sequences with the same CDR3. The chain is built from TRBV28 and TRBJ1-2; the D is unclear. The germline V gene encodes CDR1 MDHEN and CDR2 SYDVKM. V was trimmed by 2 bases and J by 2 bases, leaving 6 bases between them. CDR3 size: 13 residues. The CDR3 loop is CASSLERNYGYTF. CDR3 DNA: TGTGCCAGCAGTTTAGAGAGGAACTATGGCTACACCTTC.

The V and J genes are TRBV2 and TRBJ1-3, with TRBD1 identical over 9 bases. The germline V gene encodes CDR1 SNHLY and CDR2 FYNNEI. The CDR3 length is 17 residues. The trim removed 6 bases at V and 0 bases at J, leaving 9 bases unmatched. The CDR3 bases are TGTGCCAGCAGACTAATCCCGGGACAGGGCTCTGGAAACACCATATATTTT. Translated, it gives CASRLIPGQGSGNTIYF. Based on the CDR3 plus reference TRBV2 and TRBJ1-3, the full variable domain is EPEVTQTPSHQVTQMGQEVILRCVPISNHLYFYWYRQILGQKVEFLVSFYNNEISEKSEIFDDQFSVERPDGSNFTLKIRSTKLEDSAMYFCASRLIPGQGSGNTIYFGEGSWLTVV.

Note on this clone: At one end the junction does not follow the germline gene, possibly because of a read error. The V and J genes are TRBV5-1 and TRBJ2-4, with 7 bases identical to TRBD1. The CDR3 contains 14 residues. From germline, CDR1 is SGHRS and CDR2 YFSETQ. The CDR3 loop is CASSLRQGQNSQYF. For the CDR3, the DNA is TGCGCCAGCAGCTTACGACAGGGTCAAAACAGTCAGTACTTC.

J is TRBJ1-1 and V is TRBV10-3; D is perhaps TRBD1 (5 bases). The CDR3 covers 15 residues. V lost 8 bases and J 10 bases, leaving 26 bases between the germline ends. CDR1 and CDR2 from the germline V gene are ENHRY and SYGVKD. DNA for the CDR3: TGTGCCATCGGAGCGGGGGGTACAAGGGGTAACGGAGCTTTCTTT. Translating it yields CAIGAGGTRGNGAFF.

The chain joins TRBV21-1 to TRBJ2-7; the listed D gene, TRBD2, was not tested against the DNA. TRBV21-1 is noted as a pseudogene. This CDR3 is 14 amino acids long. CDR3: CASSKGGGFYEQYF. DNA for the CDR3: TGTGCCAGCAGCAAAGGGGGAGGATTCTACGAGCAGTACTTC.

This clone turned up a few times. The chain carries TRBV6-5 and TRBJ1-6; D is possibly TRBD1 (6 bases). In germline, CDR1 is MNHEY, CDR2 SVGAGI. The CDR3 runs to 13 residues. V gave up 7 bases and J gave up 6 bases, with 10 bases separating them. The CDR3 spells CASTQDSNSPLHF. CDR3 bases: TGTGCCAGCACCCAGGACAGTAATTCACCCCTCCACTTT.

This rearrangement joins TRBV5-4 to TRBJ2-3, with 12 bases aligning to TRBD2. Per germline, CDR1 SGHNT and CDR2 YYREEE (reference sequence). This CDR3 spans 16 amino acids. J lost 4 bases, V lost 3 bases, and 6 bases had no gene match. CDR3 bases: TGTGCCAGCAGCTCGTTTACTAGCGGGGGGTCAGATACGCAGTATTTT. It encodes CASSSFTSGGSDTQYF.

This chain connects TRBV2 to TRBJ2-3; TRBD2 matches at 8 bases. V was clipped by 3 bases and J by 2 bases; unmatched bases: 1. This CDR3 spans 14 amino acids. The germline V gene has CDR1 SNHLY and CDR2 FYNNEI. In nucleotides, the CDR3 is TGTGCCAGCAGTGAGCGGGGGGACACAGATACGCAGTATTTT. This sequence encodes CASSERGDTDTQYF.

V and J are TRBV2 and TRBJ1-3; weak D call: TRBD1 (6 bases). Trimming took off 3 bases at V and 0 bases at J, with 15 bases between the two ends. Germline V gene sequence: CDR1 SNHLY, CDR2 FYNNEI. This CDR3 spans 17 amino acids. CDR3 nucleotide sequence: TGTGCCAGCAGTGAGGCGCACAGGGCCCGCTCTGGAAACACCATATATTTT. It codes for CASSEAHRARSGNTIYF.